These 21 T cell receptor beta chains share one sample of origin, sequenced in a study of shared clonotypes between healthy human individuals (dated by TCRdb to about 2020). Library preparation employed the immunoSEQ multiplex PCR assay. TCRdb holds this immuneACCESS table with in-frame rearrangements only. Some clones are missing; in checked studies, unresolved V genes explain under half, and the rest has no known cause. Present in this sample are 2.5 million or so clones, more than 90% of which were seen just once. The ten biggest clones cover roughly 0.13% of the sample. What was sequenced was naive CD4+ T cells sorted from blood. In the paper's terms, the cell subset or site label means: CD45RA+ positively selected. The receptors originated from a young man in good health.

This chain connects TRBV6-5 to TRBJ2-1; 11 nucleotides align to TRBD2. Germline-derived CDR1 and CDR2 are MNHEY and SVGAGI. The J segment lost 6 bases and the V segment lost 0 bases, leaving 4 bases of the junction unmatched. The CDR3 totals 16 residues. CDR3 nucleotide sequence: TGTGCCAGCAGTTACTCCCCGACTAGCGGGGCCAATGAGCAGTTCTTC. Protein: CASSYSPTSGANEQFF.

The genes are TRBV7-2 and TRBJ1-6; D is ambiguous. Germline CDR1 reads SGHTA; CDR2 reads FQGNSA. The CDR3 has 13 amino acids. V lost 3 bases, J lost 14 bases, and 14 bases lay in between. The CDR3 reads CASSFRSPGSLHF. CDR3 DNA: TGTGCCAGCAGCTTCAGGTCGCCGGGGTCCCTCCACTTT.

As concerns this clone: The same CDR3 can be traced to other DNA sequences in this sample. The chain joins TRBV29-1 to TRBJ2-1; 11 nucleotides agree with TRBD2. CDR1 and CDR2 from the germline V gene are SQVTM and ANQGSEA. Losses at the gene ends were 7 bases for V and 3 bases for J; bases not matched to a gene: 5. There are 14 residues in the CDR3. The CDR3 region is CSARLAGGYNEQFF. In DNA, the CDR3 is TGCAGCGCCCGCCTAGCGGGAGGCTACAATGAGCAGTTCTTC.

V and J are TRBV11-2 and TRBJ2-5, with a possible D match to TRBD2 (6 bases). Between the trimmed V and J ends, which lost 4 bases and 3 bases, there was a span of 9 bases. Germline values: CDR1 SGHAT, CDR2 FQNNGV. This CDR3 has 13 residues. The CDR3 region has the DNA TGTGCCAGCAGCTGGGCGGGAAAAGAGACCCAGTACTTC. Translating gives CASSWAGKETQYF. Variable domain in full (rest from reference TRBV11-2 and TRBJ2-5): EAGVAQSPRYKIIEKRQSVAFWCNPISGHATLYWYQQILGQGPKLLIQFQNNGVVDDSQLPKDRFSAERLKGVDSTLKIQPAKLEDSAVYLCASSWAGKETQYFGPGTRLLVL.

The chain uses TRBV11-3 and TRBJ2-5, with TRBD2 identical over 8 bases. In germline, CDR1 is SGHNT, CDR2 YENEEA. This CDR3 is built from 15 residues. V lost 5 bases and J lost 5; bases outside the gene matches: 10. CDR3 amino acids: CASSPRPGGGETQYF. CDR3 in DNA: TGTGCCAGCAGCCCCCGCCCGGGAGGGGGGGAGACCCAGTACTTC. Filled out from reference TRBV11-3 and TRBJ2-5, the complete variable domain reads EAGVVQSPRYKIIEKKQPVAFWCNPISGHNTLYWYLQNLGQGPELLIRYENEEAVDDSQLPKDRFSAERLKGVDSTLKIQPAELGDSAVYLCASSPRPGGGETQYFGPGTRLLVL.

The chain is built from TRBV4-1 and TRBJ1-6; D unclear. Trimming shortened V by 3 bases and J by 10 bases, and 13 bases separated the two germline ends. Germline V CDR1 and CDR2: MGHRA, YSYEKL. This CDR3 spans 14 amino acids. The CDR3 loop is CASSHPPTESPLHF. In DNA, the CDR3 is TGCGCCAGCAGCCACCCACCAACAGAGTCACCCCTCCACTTT.

CDR3 region: CASSLKSGVDNSPLHF. The CDR3 DNA reads TGTGCCAGCAGCTTAAAGTCAGGGGTCGATAATTCACCCCTCCACTTT. The chain employs TRBV5-6 and TRBJ1-6, with TRBD1 as a possible D gene (6 bases). Per the germline V gene, CDR1 is SGHDT and CDR2 is YYEEEE. The CDR3 is 16 amino acids. Trimming took 2 bases from V and 5 from J, leaving 14 bases between them.

This chain uses TRBV7-8 with TRBJ2-6, with D perhaps TRBD1 (6 bases). CDR1 and CDR2 from the germline V gene are SGHVS and FQNEAQ. Trimming stripped 7 bases from V and 4 bases from J, with 17 bases between. The CDR3 runs 16 residues. This CDR3 is CASTPRAGAGANVLTF. The CDR3 nucleotides are TGTGCCAGCACCCCCCGGGCAGGGGCCGGGGCCAACGTCCTGACTTTC.

The chain joins TRBV6-6 to TRBJ2-5, with D perhaps matching TRBD1 or TRBD2 (6 bases each). The CDR3 has 15 residues. V shed 2 bases and J shed 4 bases, with 14 bases lying between them. Germline loops: CDR1 MNHNY, CDR2 SVGAGI (reference sequence). CDR3 in DNA: TGTGCCAGCAGTTACGGGGGGCGCGGTCCAGAGACCCAGTACTTC. Translated: CASSYGGRGPETQYF.

In DNA form, the CDR3 reads TGTGCCAGCAGTTTAAAGTACATGAACACTGAAGCTTTCTTT. Translating it yields CASSLKYMNTEAFF. The gene calls are TRBV6-5 and TRBJ1-1; D ambiguous. The CDR3 consists of 14 residues. CDR1 is MNHEY, CDR2 SVGAGI, per germline. Trimming took off 4 bases at V and 0 bases at J, with 9 bases between the two ends.

The rearrangement uses TRBV5-1 and TRBJ2-3, with 10 bases lining up with TRBD2. After removal of 0 bases from V and 2 bases from J, the junction contained 6 bases not matched to a gene. CDR1 and CDR2 (germline): SGHRS, YFSETQ. The CDR3 length is 17 residues. In DNA, the CDR3 is TGCGCCAGCAGCTTGGAGGTTAGCGGGAGGACCACAGATACGCAGTATTTT. It specifies CASSLEVSGRTTDTQYF. Together with reference TRBV5-1 and TRBJ2-3, the CDR3 gives the full variable domain: KAGVTQTPRYLIKTRGQQVTLSCSPISGHRSVSWYQQTPGQGLQFLFEYFSETQRNKGNFPGRFSGRQFSNSRSEMNVSTLELGDSALYLCASSLEVSGRTTDTQYFGPGTRLTVL.

This rearrangement joins TRBV4-2 to TRBJ2-3; 9 nucleotides align to TRBD2. This CDR3 is 14 amino acids long. The J segment lost 6 bases and the V segment lost 0 bases, leaving 1 base of the junction unmatched. The germline CDR1 and CDR2 sequences are LGHNA and YNFKEQ. The CDR3, as DNA: TGTGCCAGCAGCCAAGACGGACTAGCGGATACGCAGTATTTT. Translating gives CASSQDGLADTQYF.

J is TRBJ2-3 and V is TRBV9; TRBD2 aligns across 7 bases. Per germline, CDR1 SGDLS and CDR2 YYNGEE. V trimming: 1 base; J trimming: 1 base; junction bases outside the gene matches: 6. The CDR3 spans 16 residues. CDR3 sequence: CASSVRGDLGTDTQYF. DNA of the CDR3: TGTGCCAGCAGCGTACGGGGGGATCTCGGCACAGATACGCAGTATTTT.

V and J are TRBV28 and TRBJ2-7; D gene ambiguous. The CDR3 runs to 12 residues. Germline V CDR1 and CDR2: MDHEN, SYDVKM. V shed 3 bases and J shed 1 base, with 4 bases lying between them. The CDR3 loop is CASSFYSYEQYF. The CDR3 DNA follows: TGTGCCAGCAGTTTTTATTCCTACGAGCAGTACTTC.

J is TRBJ1-2 and V is TRBV28; D is uncertain. Germline loops: CDR1 MDHEN, CDR2 SYDVKM. This CDR3 spans 12 amino acids. V was clipped by 2 bases and J by 8 bases, with 9 bases between them. CDR3 DNA sequence: TGTGCCAGCAGTTTAAATTGGGGAGGCTACACCTTC. Its protein is CASSLNWGGYTF.

This chain's CDR3 is CASSLALGSAGELFF. Here the CDR3 DNA reads TGTGCCAGCAGCTTGGCCCTTGGCTCGGCCGGGGAGCTGTTTTTT. This chain links TRBV5-8 with TRBJ2-2; D uncertain. The CDR3 runs to 15 residues. Trimming left V 0 bases short and J 6 bases short, with 12 bases between. Germline V gene sequence: CDR1 SGHTS, CDR2 YDEGEE.

This chain links TRBV15 with TRBJ2-7; TRBD1 matches at 9 bases. CDR1 is LNHNV, CDR2 YYDKDF, per germline (reference sequence). V shed 4 bases and J 3 bases; nucleotides not matched to a gene: 4. The CDR3 sequence is 14 residues long. CDR3: CATSTRDRDYEQYF. The CDR3 nucleotides read TGTGCCACCAGCACCCGGGACAGGGACTACGAGCAGTACTTC.

The rearrangement joins TRBV19 to TRBJ2-1; unclear D gene. V gave up 6 bases and J gave up 7 bases, with 22 bases separating them. This CDR3 has 16 amino acids. From germline, CDR1 is LNHDA and CDR2 SQIVND (reference sequence). CDR3 residues: CASSPIFSNKFNEQFF. CDR3 DNA sequence: TGTGCCAGTAGCCCGATCTTTAGCAACAAGTTTAATGAGCAGTTCTTC.

This chain connects TRBV27 to TRBJ2-1; 10 bases map to TRBD2. With 3 bases clipped from V and 10 bases from J, the junction kept 12 bases outside the gene matches. The CDR3 totals 16 residues. From germline, CDR1 is MNHEY and CDR2 SMNVEV (reference sequence). The CDR3 reads CASSFLTSGLGWEQFF. The DNA for the CDR3 is TGTGCCAGCAGTTTTTTGACTAGCGGGTTGGGATGGGAGCAGTTCTTC.

This chain uses TRBV7-9 with TRBJ2-5; 11 bases line up with TRBD1. J lost 5 bases, V lost 7 bases, and 12 bases had no gene match. Per germline, CDR1 SEHNR and CDR2 FQNEAQ (reference sequence). The CDR3 runs 16 residues. CDR3: CASTPSGGTGGETQYF. CDR3 sequence (DNA): TGTGCCAGCACCCCCTCGGGGGGGACAGGGGGGGAGACCCAGTACTTC.

Notes on this clone: The sample has other DNA sequences that encode this CDR3 too. The J gene is TRBJ2-7, the V gene TRBV7-2; tentatively, D is TRBD1 (6 bases). Germline V gene sequence: CDR1 SGHTA, CDR2 FQGNSA. Trimming pared 1 base from V and 2 bases from J, leaving 12 bases between. The CDR3 consists of 15 residues. CDR3 DNA: TGTGCCAGCAGCTTAGACCGGACAGAGGCCTACGAGCAGTACTTC. Its protein is CASSLDRTEAYEQYF.